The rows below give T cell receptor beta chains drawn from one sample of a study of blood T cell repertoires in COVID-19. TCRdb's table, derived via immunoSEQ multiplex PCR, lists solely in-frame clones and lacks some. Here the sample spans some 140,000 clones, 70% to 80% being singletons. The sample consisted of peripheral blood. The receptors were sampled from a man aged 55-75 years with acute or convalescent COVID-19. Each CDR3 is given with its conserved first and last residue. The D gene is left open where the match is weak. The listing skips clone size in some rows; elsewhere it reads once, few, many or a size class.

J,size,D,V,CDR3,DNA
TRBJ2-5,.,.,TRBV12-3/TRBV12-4,CASTLLGDGTQYF,TGTGCCAGCACCCTACTAGGAGACGGGACCCAGTACTTC
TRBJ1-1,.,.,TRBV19,CASSMRPNTEAFF,TGTGCCAGTAGTATGAGGCCGAACACTGAAGCTTTCTTT
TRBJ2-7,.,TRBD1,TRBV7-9,CASSPGGAGGSEQYF,TGTGCCAGCAGCCCGGGTGGGGCAGGGGGCTCCGAGCAGTACTTC
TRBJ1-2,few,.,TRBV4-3,CASSQEVFKENYGYTF,TGCGCCAGCAGCCAAGAAGTGTTCAAAGAGAACTATGGCTACACCTTC
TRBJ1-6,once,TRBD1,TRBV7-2,CASSVQGSSPLHF,TGTGCCAGCAGCGTACAGGGGAGCTCACCCCTCCACTTT
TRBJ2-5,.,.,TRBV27,CASTFRRAEYF,TGTGCCAGCACCTTTCGGAGGGCCGAGTACTTC
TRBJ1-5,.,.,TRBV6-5,CASSRPGGEPQHF,TGTGCCAGCAGCCGCCCGGGCGGGGAGCCCCAGCATTTT
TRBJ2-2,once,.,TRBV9,CASSKTQGNTGELFF,TGTGCCAGCAGCAAAACCCAGGGGAACACCGGGGAGCTGTTTTTT
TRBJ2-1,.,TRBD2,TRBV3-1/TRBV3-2,CASSQPLAGVDNEQFF,TGTGCCAGCAGCCAACCACTAGCGGGAGTTGACAATGAGCAGTTCTTC
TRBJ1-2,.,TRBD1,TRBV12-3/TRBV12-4,CASRGQVLYGYTF,TGTGCCAGCAGGGGACAGGTCCTCTATGGCTACACCTTC
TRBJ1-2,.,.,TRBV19,CASRRGGVPNYGYTF,TGTGCCAGTAGGAGGGGAGGGGTACCTAACTATGGCTACACCTTC
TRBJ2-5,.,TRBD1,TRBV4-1,CASSQLTGGGETQYF,TGCGCCAGCAGCCAATTGACAGGGGGAGGTGAGACCCAGTACTTC
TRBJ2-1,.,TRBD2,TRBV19,CASSMGPGLAGGGNEQFF,TGTGCCAGTAGTATGGGCCCCGGATTGGCGGGAGGGGGCAATGAGCAGTTCTTC
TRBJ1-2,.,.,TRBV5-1,CASRSQPGGGGYTF,TGCGCCAGCAGGAGTCAGCCGGGCGGAGGAGGCTACACCTTC
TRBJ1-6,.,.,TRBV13,CASSLRTSLGARGSPLHF,TGTGCCAGCAGCTTAAGGACCAGTTTGGGGGCTCGTGGTTCACCCCTCCACTTT
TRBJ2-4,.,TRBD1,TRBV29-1,CSAGQGNQAKNIQYF,TGCAGCGCAGGACAGGGGAATCAAGCCAAAAACATTCAGTACTTC
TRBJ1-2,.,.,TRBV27,CASSFGAGAGYTF,TGTGCCAGCAGTTTCGGGGCAGGGGCTGGCTACACCTTC
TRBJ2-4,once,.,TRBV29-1,CSGGEAENIQYF,TGCAGCGGGGGGGAAGCGGAAAACATTCAGTACTTC
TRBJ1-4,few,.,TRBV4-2,CASSPSGWGEKLFF,TGTGCCAGCAGCCCCTCAGGGTGGGGTGAAAAACTGTTTTTT
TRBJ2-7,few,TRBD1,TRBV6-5,CASSLGQGYYEQYF,TGTGCCAGCAGCTTGGGACAGGGGTACTACGAGCAGTACTTC
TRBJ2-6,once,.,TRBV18,CASRGDRSSSGANVLTF,TGTGCCAGCCGAGGTGACAGGTCCAGCTCTGGGGCCAACGTCCTGACTTTC
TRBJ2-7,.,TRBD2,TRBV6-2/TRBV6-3,CASSWGGSSYEQYF,TGTGCCAGCAGTTGGGGCGGGAGCTCCTACGAGCAGTACTTC
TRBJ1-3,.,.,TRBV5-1,CASRRAYSGNTIYF,TGCGCCAGCAGGCGGGCCTACTCTGGAAACACCATATATTTT
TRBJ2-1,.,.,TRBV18,CASSPLSSSYNEQFF,TGTGCCAGCTCACCACTGTCTAGCTCCTACAATGAGCAGTTCTTC
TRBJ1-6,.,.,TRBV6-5,CASSTSGVTYSPLHF,TGTGCCAGCAGTACAAGCGGGGTCACTTATTCACCCCTCCACTTT
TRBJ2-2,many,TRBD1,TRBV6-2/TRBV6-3,CASRPWTGYTGELFF,TGTGCCAGCAGACCTTGGACAGGGTACACCGGGGAGCTGTTTTTT
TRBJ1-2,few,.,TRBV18,CASSPTDQGMYGYTF,TGTGCCAGCTCACCAACTGATCAGGGAATGTATGGCTACACCTTC
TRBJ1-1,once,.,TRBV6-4,CASSVEQHTEAFF,TGTGCCAGCAGTGTGGAGCAGCACACTGAAGCTTTCTTT
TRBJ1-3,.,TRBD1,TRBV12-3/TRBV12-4,CASSLGTGDTIYF,TGTGCCAGCAGCCTCGGGACAGGGGACACCATATATTTT
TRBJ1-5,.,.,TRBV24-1,CATSDPGMGNQPQHF,TGTGCCACCAGTGATCCGGGGATGGGCAATCAGCCCCAGCATTTT
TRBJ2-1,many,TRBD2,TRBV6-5,CASSYTTSGEQFF,TGTGCCAGCAGTTACACGACTAGCGGGGAGCAGTTCTTC
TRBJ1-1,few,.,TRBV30,CAWSNLLNTEAFF,TGTGCCTGGAGTAATCTACTGAACACTGAAGCTTTCTTT
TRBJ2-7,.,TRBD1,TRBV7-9,CASSSTGGSYEQYF,TGTGCCAGCAGCTCGACAGGGGGCTCCTACGAGCAGTACTTC
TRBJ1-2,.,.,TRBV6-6,CASSSTTTNYGYTF,TGTGCCAGCAGTTCGACGACTACTAACTATGGCTACACCTTC
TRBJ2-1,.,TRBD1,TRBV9,CASSATGETSYNEQFF,TGTGCCAGCAGCGCTACAGGGGAGACCTCCTACAATGAGCAGTTCTTC
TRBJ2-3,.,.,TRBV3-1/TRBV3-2,CASSQALWVASDTQYF,TGTGCCAGCAGCCAAGCCTTGTGGGTAGCCTCAGATACGCAGTATTTT
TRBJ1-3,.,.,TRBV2,CASSFRGSGNTIYF,TGTGCCAGCAGTTTTAGGGGATCTGGAAACACCATATATTTT
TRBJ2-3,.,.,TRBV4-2,CASSQVPGSPDTQYF,TGTGCCAGCAGCCAAGTGCCAGGGTCGCCAGATACGCAGTATTTT
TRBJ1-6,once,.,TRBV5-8,CASSLAEPLHF,TGTGCCAGCAGCTTGGCAGAACCCCTCCACTTT
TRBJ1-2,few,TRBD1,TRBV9,CAGEGGANYGYTF,TGTGCCGGGGAAGGGGGCGCTAACTATGGCTACACCTTC
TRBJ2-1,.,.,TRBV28,CASSTPRRQTNEQFF,TGTGCCAGCAGCACCCCTCGAAGACAGACCAATGAGCAGTTCTTC
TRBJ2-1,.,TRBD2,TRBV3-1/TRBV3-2,CASSQVGLAGYNEQFF,TGTGCCAGCAGCCAAGTTGGCCTAGCGGGTTACAATGAGCAGTTCTTC